This passage covers 14 T cell receptor beta chains from one sample sequenced in a study of T-cell reconstitution after alpha-beta-depleted transplantation in children. The library targeted TCRbeta and was prepared with unique molecular identifiers. TCRdb reanalysed the PCR reads using MiXCR and keeps one entry per CDR3 protein. The table lists hundreds of thousands of distinct CDR3 sequences, roughly 25% of them singletons, with approximately 2.5% in the top ten. The material sequenced was PBMCs, taken before TCRalphabeta/CD19-depleted stem cell transplant. These receptors came from a girl aged 2-10 years with Fanconi anemia, due to receive a stem cell transplant.

There are a few counts of this clonotype. The chain is built from TRBV12-3 or TRBV12-4 and TRBJ1-1; maybe TRBD1 (6 bases). V was pared by 5 bases and J by 3 bases, with 10 bases between. The CDR3 extends over 13 amino acids. Here the CDR3 reads CASSRTDYTEAFF. The CDR3 region has the DNA TGTGCCAGCAGTAGGACAGACTACACTGAAGCTTTCTTT.

This chain connects TRBV29-1 to TRBJ1-2; D unclear. Germline loops: CDR1 SQVTM, CDR2 ANQGSEA. Trimming cost V 0 bases and J 5 bases, with 7 bases left between them. This CDR3 is built from 12 residues. In nucleotides, the CDR3 is TGCAGCGTTGAAGATCCGGGATATGGCTACACCTTC. Amino acids: CSVEDPGYGYTF.

This clonotype was seen only a few times. The rearrangement joins TRBV20-1 to TRBJ1-1; maybe TRBD1 (5 bases). This CDR3 has 15 amino acids. Germline V gene lookup returns CDR1 DFQATT and CDR2 SNEGSKA (reference sequence). V shed 1 base and J shed 2 bases, with 14 bases lying between them. CDR3 sequence: CSARANQGPNTEAFF. Written as DNA, the CDR3 is TGCAGTGCTAGAGCAAATCAGGGACCTAACACTGAAGCTTTCTTT.

This clonotype came up many times. V gene TRBV20-1 combines with J gene TRBJ1-1; tentatively, D is TRBD1 (6 bases). CDR1 is DFQATT, CDR2 SNEGSKA, per germline (reference sequence). Trimming removed 3 bases at V and 4 bases at J, with 18 bases between. There are 15 residues in the CDR3. The CDR3 DNA reads as TGCAGTGCTAGCCCACTGGGGGCCTGGGGCACTGAAGCTTTCTTT. Translating gives CSASPLGAWGTEAFF.

The chain links TRBV6-1 to TRBJ2-1; the match to TRBD2 covers 13 bases. The CDR3 covers 15 residues. Losses at the gene ends were 5 bases for V and 6 bases for J; bases not matched to a gene: 4. Germline assignment: CDR1 MNHNS and CDR2 SASEGT. The CDR3 DNA is TGTGCCAGCAGTCGACTAGCGGGGGGCCCCAATGAGCAGTTCTTC. This translates into CASSRLAGGPNEQFF.

V is TRBV29-1 and J is TRBJ2-7; TRBD1 or TRBD2 may be the D gene (5 bases each). Germline CDR1 SQVTM, CDR2 ANQGSEA. V was pared by 3 bases and J by 1 base, with 10 bases between. CDR3 length equals 13 residues. The CDR3: CSVEGVGSYEQYF. DNA for the CDR3: TGCAGCGTTGAGGGGGTCGGTTCCTACGAGCAGTACTTC.

CDR3 sequence (DNA): TGTGCCAGCAGAAATTACCCGGGTGAGACCCAGTACTTC. It translates to CASRNYPGETQYF. V is TRBV2 and J is TRBJ2-5; D ambiguous. V lost 6 bases, J lost 5 bases, and 13 bases lay in between. This CDR3 has 13 amino acids. From germline, CDR1 is SNHLY and CDR2 FYNNEI.

The chain recombines TRBV28 with TRBJ2-5; 10 bases match TRBD1. The CDR3 covers 14 residues. Losses at the gene ends were 6 bases for V and 5 bases for J; bases not matched to a gene: 6. Looked up from germline, CDR1 is MDHEN and CDR2 is SYDVKM. The CDR3 protein is CASRPWTGGETQYF. For the CDR3, the DNA is TGTGCCAGCAGACCTTGGACAGGGGGGGAGACCCAGTACTTC.

This clonotype was counted ten times or more. The rearrangement joins TRBV29-1 to TRBJ1-1, with 7 bases aligning to TRBD1. CDR1 and CDR2 from the germline V gene are SQVTM and ANQGSEA. This CDR3 has 16 amino acids. V shed 2 bases, J shed 5 bases, and the junction held 14 bases outside the gene matches. CDR3 residues: CSVEILGRGRETEAFF. CDR3 nucleotides: TGCAGCGTTGAAATCCTGGGCAGGGGGAGGGAAACTGAAGCTTTCTTT.

This clonotype was counted ten times or more. The chain uses TRBV28 and TRBJ2-7; 14 nucleotides match TRBD2. Per the germline V gene, CDR1 is MDHEN and CDR2 is SYDVKM. With V trimmed by 6 bases and J by 5 bases, 6 bases remained unmatched. CDR3 size: 15 residues. The CDR3 region is CASRQRTSGRHEQYF. The CDR3 DNA reads as TGTGCCAGCAGACAAAGGACTAGCGGGAGGCACGAGCAGTACTTC. The full variable domain, its missing parts supplied by reference TRBV28 and TRBJ2-7, is DVKVTQSSRYLVKRTGEKVFLECVQDMDHENMFWYRQDPGLGLRLIYFSYDVKMKEKGDIPEGYSVSREKKERFSLILESASTNQTSMYLCASRQRTSGRHEQYFGPGTRLTVT.

This clonotype was recorded at least ten times. The V and J genes are TRBV29-1 and TRBJ2-5, with 7 bases fitting TRBD1. J gave up 5 bases and V 6 bases, and 3 bases lay outside the gene matches. This CDR3 region has 11 residues. The germline gives CDR1 SQVTM, CDR2 ANQGSEA. The CDR3 loop is CSVGGPETQYF. The CDR3 coding sequence is TGCAGCGTAGGGGGCCCTGAGACCCAGTACTTC. The variable domain in full, with the rest retrieved from reference TRBV29-1 and TRBJ2-5, is SAVISQKPSRDICQRGTSLTIQCQVDSQVTMMFWYRQQPGQSLTLIATANQGSEATYESGFVIDKFPISRPNLTFSTLTVSNMSPEDSSIYLCSVGGPETQYFGPGTRLLVL.

The chain joins TRBV30 to TRBJ2-5; D remains ambiguous. This CDR3 contains 15 residues. Germline-derived CDR1 and CDR2 are GTSNPN and SVGIG (reference sequence). The V end was cut by 4 bases, the J end by 1 base, with 16 bases between. In nucleotides, the CDR3 is TGTGCCTGGAACCTGGGAACAGCTTTCCAAGAGACCCAGTACTTC. Its protein product is CAWNLGTAFQETQYF.

Many counts were recorded for this clonotype. V gene TRBV5-1 combines with J gene TRBJ2-5, with a tentative D call TRBD2 (6 bases). V lost 3 bases and J 1 base, leaving 28 bases between the germline ends. The CDR3 extends over 20 amino acids. Germline V gene sequence: CDR1 SGHRS, CDR2 YFSETQ. The DNA for the CDR3 is TGCGCCAGCAGCTATGGGAGGAGGGTGCGACTAGAGTTTACCCAAGAGACCCAGTACTTC. This gives the protein CASSYGRRVRLEFTQETQYF. The full variable domain, in which reference TRBV5-1 and TRBJ2-5 provide the parts outside the CDR3, is KAGVTQTPRYLIKTRGQQVTLSCSPISGHRSVSWYQQTPGQGLQFLFEYFSETQRNKGNFPGRFSGRQFSNSRSEMNVSTLELGDSALYLCASSYGRRVRLEFTQETQYFGPGTRLLVL.

This clonotype was seen ten or more times. The chain employs TRBV6-1 and TRBJ1-2; D is perhaps TRBD1 (5 bases). V dropped 8 bases and J dropped 5 bases, with 18 bases sitting between them. CDR3 length: 14 residues. Germline assignment: CDR1 MNHNS and CDR2 SASEGT. The CDR3 here is CASASGPGLYGYTF. The CDR3 DNA reads TGTGCCAGCGCCTCAGGGCCAGGGCTATATGGCTACACCTTC.